This TCR beta chain emerged from a study of blood T cell repertoires in COVID-19. As for the study in general: T cells, B-cell-depleted T cells, or PBMCs provided the cDNA or gDNA that served as material.

The CDR3 is 14 amino acids. CDR1 is MGHRA and CDR2 is YSYEKL in the germline V gene. The V end was cut by 7 bases, the J end by 1 base, with 13 bases between. In the study's own analysis: Reference gene primer amplification yielded estimated nucleated cell counts. The repertoire was sequenced with immunoSEQ multiplex PCR; TCRdb's copy has only in-frame clones and lacks some. V and J calls and clone size come straight from that table; D and trimming were deduced from the DNA. Among about 270,000 clones listed, around nine tenths were seen once. The clonotype comes from a man aged 40-49 years with active or convalescent COVID-19. The chain links TRBV4-1 to TRBJ1-1; no clear D. The specimen sequenced was peripheral blood. DNA for the CDR3: TGCGCCAGCAAAGAGGCCACGGGGAACACTGAAGCTTTCTTT. Translated: CASKEATGNTEAFF.